Listed below are T cell receptor beta chains from one sample, sequenced in a study of T cells in Graves' hyperthyroidism and ophthalmopathy. TCRdb itself ran the multiplex PCR reads through MiXCR, one entry per CDR3 protein. The sample yields about 700,000 distinct CDR3 sequences, around 15% seen once. Source material: blood. The receptors come from a young woman with Graves' hyperthyroidism. Both conserved end residues are part of each CDR3. The order of the fields is J gene, D gene, clone size, V gene, CDR3 protein, CDR3 DNA. A D gene is named only where the DNA matches it firmly. Rows may omit the clone size; those that give it use once, few, many or a size class.

j_call: TRBJ2-3; d_call: TRBD1; clone_size: few; v_call: TRBV10-3; cdr3_aa: CAISEPGGWDSPSDTQYF; cdr3_nt: TGTGCCATCAGTGAGCCTGGGGGATGGGACAGTCCTTCGGATACGCAGTATTTT
j_call: TRBJ2-1; d_call: -; clone_size: many; v_call: TRBV3-1; cdr3_aa: CASSQGTSSYNEQFF; cdr3_nt: TGTGCCAGCAGCCAAGGGACGAGCTCCTACAATGAGCAGTTCTTC
j_call: TRBJ2-7; d_call: -; clone_size: -; v_call: TRBV27; cdr3_aa: CASMGQGSEQYF; cdr3_nt: TGTGCCAGCATGGGGCAGGGTAGCGAGCAGTACTTC
j_call: TRBJ2-1; d_call: TRBD2; clone_size: -; v_call: TRBV7-2; cdr3_aa: CASSEETGTSGRYNEQFF; cdr3_nt: TGTGCCAGCAGCGAGGAGACCGGGACTAGCGGGAGGTACAATGAGCAGTTCTTC
j_call: TRBJ1-2; d_call: -; clone_size: -; v_call: TRBV28; cdr3_aa: CASSVQGDYGYTF; cdr3_nt: TGTGCCAGCAGCGTCCAGGGCGACTATGGCTACACCTTC
j_call: TRBJ2-3; d_call: TRBD2; clone_size: -; v_call: TRBV9; cdr3_aa: CASSLQGLAGTDTQYF; cdr3_nt: TGTGCCAGCAGCCTCCAGGGACTAGCCGGCACAGATACGCAGTATTTT
j_call: TRBJ2-7; d_call: TRBD1; clone_size: -; v_call: TRBV9; cdr3_aa: CASSAGTEAYEQYF; cdr3_nt: TGTGCCAGCAGCGCGGGGACAGAGGCATACGAGCAGTACTTC
j_call: TRBJ1-5; d_call: TRBD1; clone_size: -; v_call: TRBV12-5; cdr3_aa: CASGLEGQGESQPQHF; cdr3_nt: TGTGCTAGTGGTTTGGAGGGACAGGGGGAAAGTCAGCCCCAGCATTTT
j_call: TRBJ2-2; d_call: TRBD2; clone_size: -; v_call: TRBV14; cdr3_aa: CASSPPGREGRAGELFF; cdr3_nt: TGTGCCAGCAGCCCCCCGGGCCGGGAGGGCCGGGCCGGGGAGCTGTTTTTT
j_call: TRBJ2-1; d_call: TRBD1; clone_size: many; v_call: TRBV7-3; cdr3_aa: CASSPNQGAKHNEQFF; cdr3_nt: TGTGCCAGCAGTCCTAATCAGGGGGCTAAGCATAATGAGCAGTTCTTC
j_call: TRBJ2-1; d_call: -; clone_size: -; v_call: TRBV4-1; cdr3_aa: CASSQPIHYNEQFF; cdr3_nt: TGCGCCAGCAGTCAACCGATACACTACAATGAGCAGTTCTTC
j_call: TRBJ2-1; d_call: -; clone_size: many; v_call: TRBV5-1; cdr3_aa: CASSFSALSSYNEQFF; cdr3_nt: TGCGCCAGCAGCTTTAGTGCGTTAAGCTCCTACAATGAGCAGTTCTTC
j_call: TRBJ1-1; d_call: TRBD1; clone_size: -; v_call: TRBV18; cdr3_aa: CASSPQTGDTEAFF; cdr3_nt: TGTGCCAGCTCACCTCAAACAGGGGACACTGAAGCTTTCTTT
j_call: TRBJ2-7; d_call: -; clone_size: many; v_call: TRBV10-3; cdr3_aa: CAISENSGYSYEQYF; cdr3_nt: TGTGCCATCAGTGAAAATAGCGGCTACTCCTACGAGCAGTACTTC
j_call: TRBJ1-2; d_call: -; clone_size: -; v_call: TRBV19; cdr3_aa: CASSKAGTAGYTF; cdr3_nt: TGTGCCAGTAGTAAGGCAGGGACGGCGGGCTACACCTTC
j_call: TRBJ2-1; d_call: TRBD2; clone_size: many; v_call: TRBV20-1; cdr3_aa: CSAYKREGGNEQFF; cdr3_nt: TGCAGTGCTTACAAGCGGGAGGGCGGAAATGAGCAGTTCTTC
j_call: TRBJ2-3; d_call: -; clone_size: many; v_call: TRBV28; cdr3_aa: CASSFVGQERTDTQYF; cdr3_nt: TGTGCCAGCAGTTTTGTCGGGCAGGAGCGCACAGATACGCAGTATTTT
j_call: TRBJ1-5; d_call: -; clone_size: few; v_call: TRBV30; cdr3_aa: CAWSVSGSQPQHF; cdr3_nt: TGTGCCTGGAGTGTGTCAGGGTCTCAGCCCCAGCATTTT
j_call: TRBJ2-1; d_call: TRBD2; clone_size: -; v_call: TRBV6-2/TRBV6-3; cdr3_aa: CASDPAGVRFF; cdr3_nt: TGTGCCAGCGACCCCGCGGGGGTCCGGTTCTTC
j_call: TRBJ2-1; d_call: -; clone_size: -; v_call: TRBV20-1; cdr3_aa: CSATNFNGNEQFF; cdr3_nt: TGCAGTGCTACAAATTTCAATGGGAATGAGCAGTTCTTC
j_call: TRBJ2-7; d_call: -; clone_size: many; v_call: TRBV7-2; cdr3_aa: CASSSFAIPYEQYF; cdr3_nt: TGTGCCAGCAGCTCCTTCGCCATCCCCTACGAGCAGTACTTC
j_call: TRBJ2-7; d_call: TRBD2; clone_size: few; v_call: TRBV6-5; cdr3_aa: CASSLKSGGVNEQYF; cdr3_nt: TGTGCCAGCAGTTTAAAATCGGGGGGGGTTAACGAGCAGTACTTC
j_call: TRBJ1-5; d_call: -; clone_size: many; v_call: TRBV4-1; cdr3_aa: CASSQVEGWSNQPQHF; cdr3_nt: TGCGCCAGCAGCCAAGTTGAGGGTTGGTCGAATCAGCCCCAGCATTTT
j_call: TRBJ2-1; d_call: -; clone_size: many; v_call: TRBV27; cdr3_aa: CASSSIRGSSYNEQFF; cdr3_nt: TGTGCCAGCAGTTCGATAAGAGGGAGCTCCTACAATGAGCAGTTCTTC
j_call: TRBJ2-5; d_call: -; clone_size: many; v_call: TRBV20-1; cdr3_aa: CSAQRGQETQYF; cdr3_nt: TGCAGTGCTCAGCGTGGGCAAGAGACCCAGTACTTC
j_call: TRBJ1-6; d_call: -; clone_size: -; v_call: TRBV7-2; cdr3_aa: CASSLVGRSSYNSPLHF; cdr3_nt: TGTGCCAGCAGCTTAGTTGGACGGAGCTCCTATAATTCACCCCTCCACTTT
j_call: TRBJ2-3; d_call: -; clone_size: few; v_call: TRBV9; cdr3_aa: CASSVEGLDTQYF; cdr3_nt: TGTGCCAGCAGCGTAGAGGGCCTGGATACGCAGTATTTT
j_call: TRBJ1-3; d_call: TRBD1; clone_size: few; v_call: TRBV28; cdr3_aa: CASSGPGTGGLRWGNTIYF; cdr3_nt: TGTGCCAGCAGTGGCCCCGGGACAGGGGGGCTCAGGTGGGGAAACACCATATATTTT
j_call: TRBJ1-6; d_call: TRBD1; clone_size: many; v_call: TRBV12-3/TRBV12-4; cdr3_aa: CASTRTGPVVVLHF; cdr3_nt: TGTGCCAGCACCAGGACAGGGCCCGTGGTGGTCCTCCACTTT
j_call: TRBJ1-1; d_call: TRBD1; clone_size: few; v_call: TRBV5-6; cdr3_aa: CASSPRTTGMNTEAFF; cdr3_nt: TGTGCCAGCAGCCCAAGGACGACAGGGATGAACACTGAAGCTTTCTTT
j_call: TRBJ1-2; d_call: -; clone_size: many; v_call: TRBV3-1; cdr3_aa: CASSLRTGPGGYTF; cdr3_nt: TGTGCCAGCAGCCTCCGAACAGGACCGGGGGGCTACACCTTC
j_call: TRBJ2-5; d_call: -; clone_size: -; v_call: TRBV28; cdr3_aa: CASSISGLKHF; cdr3_nt: TGTGCCAGCAGTATATCCGGGCTGAAGCACTTC
j_call: TRBJ2-1; d_call: TRBD2; clone_size: many; v_call: TRBV12-3/TRBV12-4; cdr3_aa: CASSLGLVGEQFF; cdr3_nt: TGTGCCAGCAGTTTGGGACTAGTCGGTGAGCAGTTCTTC
j_call: TRBJ1-4; d_call: -; clone_size: -; v_call: TRBV12-3/TRBV12-4; cdr3_aa: CASSIWPGVSNEKLFF; cdr3_nt: TGTGCCAGCAGTATTTGGCCAGGGGTTTCAAATGAAAAACTGTTTTTT
j_call: TRBJ1-1; d_call: -; clone_size: few; v_call: TRBV14; cdr3_aa: CASSQWGLGTEAFF; cdr3_nt: TGTGCCAGCAGCCAGTGGGGCCTGGGAACTGAAGCTTTCTTT
j_call: TRBJ2-1; d_call: -; clone_size: many; v_call: TRBV30; cdr3_aa: CAWRREWSNEQFF; cdr3_nt: TGTGCCTGGAGGAGGGAGTGGAGCAATGAGCAGTTCTTC
j_call: TRBJ1-2; d_call: -; clone_size: -; v_call: TRBV11-2; cdr3_aa: CASSFINRDRGYTF; cdr3_nt: TGTGCCAGCAGCTTCATCAACAGGGACCGTGGCTACACCTTC
j_call: TRBJ2-3; d_call: TRBD2; clone_size: many; v_call: TRBV6-1; cdr3_aa: CASSTFVPGLAGVGTDTQYF; cdr3_nt: TGTGCCAGCAGTACGTTCGTGCCGGGACTAGCGGGAGTGGGCACAGATACGCAGTATTTT
j_call: TRBJ2-7; d_call: TRBD1; clone_size: few; v_call: TRBV9; cdr3_aa: CASSADRVLGEQYF; cdr3_nt: TGTGCCAGCAGCGCCGACAGGGTTCTCGGAGAGCAGTACTTC
j_call: TRBJ1-2; d_call: -; clone_size: few; v_call: TRBV6-1; cdr3_aa: CASSSPGFYGYTF; cdr3_nt: TGTGCCAGCAGTTCGCCGGGTTTCTATGGCTACACCTTC
j_call: TRBJ1-4; d_call: -; clone_size: few; v_call: TRBV28; cdr3_aa: CASSSSGGELYEKLFF; cdr3_nt: TGTGCCAGCAGTTCCTCTGGGGGGGAGTTGTACGAAAAACTGTTTTTT
j_call: TRBJ1-2; d_call: TRBD1; clone_size: -; v_call: TRBV9; cdr3_aa: CASSVGVRGRNGYTF; cdr3_nt: TGTGCCAGCAGCGTAGGGGTCAGGGGGCGCAATGGCTACACCTTC
j_call: TRBJ2-3; d_call: TRBD2; clone_size: many; v_call: TRBV28; cdr3_aa: CASTSRGAGGPLDTQYF; cdr3_nt: TGTGCCAGCACCTCCCGCGGGGCGGGAGGGCCATTAGATACGCAGTATTTT
j_call: TRBJ2-3; d_call: TRBD2; clone_size: many; v_call: TRBV2; cdr3_aa: CASILAGAPRSTDTQYF; cdr3_nt: TGTGCCAGCATCTTAGCGGGAGCACCGCGGAGCACAGATACGCAGTATTTT
j_call: TRBJ2-7; d_call: -; clone_size: many; v_call: TRBV7-9; cdr3_aa: CASSLEGTFVEQYF; cdr3_nt: TGTGCCAGCAGCTTAGAAGGGACTTTTGTCGAGCAGTACTTC
j_call: TRBJ2-7; d_call: -; clone_size: -; v_call: TRBV6-6; cdr3_aa: CASSYSSQGREQYF; cdr3_nt: TGTGCCAGCAGTTACTCTAGCCAGGGGCGTGAGCAGTACTTC